The 6 T cell receptor beta chains in this list originate from one sample, sequenced in a study of T cell responses to AZD1222 COVID-19 vaccine. Method: immunoSEQ multiplex PCR; TCRdb's copy keeps in-frame clones and lacks some. The data show 120,000 or so clones, around 90% seen once. The sequencing used peripheral blood, collected 28 days after the second AZD1222 dose. Receptor source: an adult who received the AZD1222 COVID-19 vaccine.

This chain connects TRBV29-1 to TRBJ2-1; tentatively, D is TRBD1 or TRBD2 (5 bases each). Germline-derived CDR1 and CDR2 are SQVTM and ANQGSEA. This CDR3 is built from 16 residues. Trimming took off 3 bases at V and 4 bases at J, with 19 bases between the two ends. CDR3 sequence reads: CSVDKLPGTKYNEQFF. The CDR3 nucleotides read TGCAGCGTTGACAAGCTTCCCGGGACCAAGTACAATGAGCAGTTCTTC.

The genes are TRBV9 and TRBJ2-7, with TRBD1 matching over 9 bases. The trim removed 4 bases at V and 6 bases at J, leaving 11 bases unmatched. This CDR3 contains 15 residues. CDR1 is SGDLS and CDR2 is YYNGEE in the germline V gene. CDR3 loop: CASSPTPGTGTEQYF. The CDR3 bases are TGTGCCAGCAGCCCTACCCCCGGGACAGGGACCGAGCAGTACTTC.

The rearrangement uses TRBV9 and TRBJ2-1; D is possibly TRBD2 (6 bases). Germline loops: CDR1 SGDLS, CDR2 YYNGEE. The CDR3 runs to 15 residues. V lost 3 bases, J lost 1 base, and 11 bases lay in between. The CDR3 protein is CASSAGGLSYNEQFF. CDR3 DNA: TGTGCCAGCAGCGCCGGGGGATTATCCTACAATGAGCAGTTCTTC.

This chain links TRBV5-1 with TRBJ2-3; no firm D call. Deletions cut 4 bases from V and 2 bases from J, with 14 bases between. The CDR3 is 15 amino acids. Germline CDR1 SGHRS, CDR2 YFSETQ. The CDR3 is CASSPIRTATDTQYF. For the CDR3, the DNA is TGCGCCAGCAGCCCAATACGGACGGCCACAGATACGCAGTATTTT.

Comments on this clone: This sample also contains other DNA sequences that code for the same CDR3. This chain uses TRBV7-2 with TRBJ2-3; maybe TRBD2 (6 bases). Germline values: CDR1 SGHTA, CDR2 FQGNSA. Trimming left V 5 bases short and J 2 bases short, with 11 bases between. The CDR3 contains 14 residues. In nucleotides, the CDR3 is TGTGCCAGCAGCCTGGAGGGTTTCACAGATACGCAGTATTTT. This codes for CASSLEGFTDTQYF.

This clone was detected only once. The chain links TRBV3-1 (or the pseudogene TRBV3-2) to TRBJ2-1; a possible D gene is TRBD1 (6 bases). Germline V gene sequence: CDR1 LGHDT, CDR2 YNNKEL (reference sequence). Between the trimmed V and J ends, which lost 2 bases and 2 bases, there was a span of 10 bases. The CDR3 sequence is 15 residues long. The CDR3 protein is CASSQWQGPYNEQFF. DNA for the CDR3: TGTGCCAGCAGCCAATGGCAGGGGCCCTACAATGAGCAGTTCTTC.